This is a list of T cell receptor beta chains from one sample in a study of T cells expressing NK-cell markers. TCRdb reprocessed the 5' RACE reads and reports one entry per CDR3 protein, with no DNA. The sample includes roughly 380,000 distinct CDR3 sequences. What was sequenced was blood T cells: a sorted CD56 or NKG2C T cell subset, CD4+ or CD8+ T cells, or bulk PBMC T cells (not recorded which). The source is a man between 18 and 69 years old in good health. Both conserved end residues are part of each CDR3. The order of the fields is CDR3 protein, J gene, V gene.

cdr3_aa: CASSQDRAGYEQYF
j_call: TRBJ2-7
v_call: TRBV11-1

cdr3_aa: CASSKRGSQFF
j_call: TRBJ2-1
v_call: TRBV27

cdr3_aa: CASSQGDSGGEQETQYF
j_call: TRBJ2-5
v_call: TRBV4-2

cdr3_aa: CASQVANEKLFF
j_call: TRBJ1-4
v_call: TRBV28

cdr3_aa: CASRDTGTSNTEAFF
j_call: TRBJ1-1
v_call: TRBV6-2/TRBV6-3

cdr3_aa: CSAAQGFTGELFF
j_call: TRBJ2-2
v_call: TRBV20-1

cdr3_aa: CATSRDRREQYF
j_call: TRBJ2-7
v_call: TRBV15

cdr3_aa: CASSLGDSQPQHF
j_call: TRBJ1-5
v_call: TRBV12-3/TRBV12-4

cdr3_aa: CASSASGVEAQYF
j_call: TRBJ2-3
v_call: TRBV7-3

cdr3_aa: CASSPALRGTQETQYF
j_call: TRBJ2-5
v_call: TRBV5-4

cdr3_aa: CASRPAGGSDTQYF
j_call: TRBJ2-3
v_call: TRBV5-5

cdr3_aa: CACSGQINSPLHF
j_call: TRBJ1-6
v_call: TRBV20-1

cdr3_aa: CASSLMIGDTQSYEQYF
j_call: TRBJ2-7
v_call: TRBV7-8

cdr3_aa: CASSLGSTNNEKLFF
j_call: TRBJ1-4
v_call: TRBV28

cdr3_aa: CASSRGTGGRWGELFF
j_call: TRBJ2-2
v_call: TRBV7-9

cdr3_aa: CASSFFSGFSNEQFF
j_call: TRBJ2-1
v_call: TRBV5-8

cdr3_aa: CASSQGSGGTQYF
j_call: TRBJ2-5
v_call: TRBV4-2

cdr3_aa: CASSNEGARAYEQYF
j_call: TRBJ2-7
v_call: TRBV19

cdr3_aa: CASSYRTSGASSTQYF
j_call: TRBJ2-3
v_call: TRBV5-1

cdr3_aa: CASIKRGAPYEQYF
j_call: TRBJ2-7
v_call: TRBV21-1

cdr3_aa: CSARGPGGRDNEQFF
j_call: TRBJ2-1
v_call: TRBV20-1

cdr3_aa: CASSQVVLVQPFF
j_call: TRBJ1-1
v_call: TRBV3-1

cdr3_aa: CASSRRTSGGVKRTDTQYF
j_call: TRBJ2-3
v_call: TRBV4-2

cdr3_aa: CASGRAGDTQYF
j_call: TRBJ2-3
v_call: TRBV6-6

cdr3_aa: CSAPGETGVLQHF
j_call: TRBJ1-5
v_call: TRBV20-1

cdr3_aa: CASSKVPGPEEEQYF
j_call: TRBJ2-7
v_call: TRBV5-1

cdr3_aa: CASSLGTGPWGQYF
j_call: TRBJ2-7
v_call: TRBV9

cdr3_aa: CASSIGADYNEQFF
j_call: TRBJ2-1
v_call: TRBV19

cdr3_aa: CASSPRGAAFEQYF
j_call: TRBJ2-7
v_call: TRBV6-1

cdr3_aa: CASSASANYGYTF
j_call: TRBJ1-2
v_call: TRBV28

cdr3_aa: CASSFFQATYEQYF
j_call: TRBJ2-7
v_call: TRBV5-6

cdr3_aa: CASSFFVTGWRDQETQYF
j_call: TRBJ2-5
v_call: TRBV2

cdr3_aa: CASSSRDKNTEAFF
j_call: TRBJ1-1
v_call: TRBV6-1

cdr3_aa: CASSFSFPGTAYEQYF
j_call: TRBJ2-7
v_call: TRBV5-1

cdr3_aa: CASSPEAAGSSGANVLTF
j_call: TRBJ2-6
v_call: TRBV18

cdr3_aa: CASSFRDGAPSYEQYF
j_call: TRBJ2-7
v_call: TRBV11-2

cdr3_aa: CASSGNRGHLSGYTF
j_call: TRBJ1-2
v_call: TRBV5-5

cdr3_aa: CASSADREETQYF
j_call: TRBJ2-5
v_call: TRBV19

cdr3_aa: CASSKGGSLAKNIQYF
j_call: TRBJ2-4
v_call: TRBV5-6

cdr3_aa: CASSPSLKQGLSSYNEQFF
j_call: TRBJ2-1
v_call: TRBV18

cdr3_aa: CASSWGQAGNQPQHF
j_call: TRBJ1-5
v_call: TRBV6-5

cdr3_aa: CSARAGNDNKNIQYF
j_call: TRBJ2-4
v_call: TRBV20-1

cdr3_aa: CATSGGFTGELFF
j_call: TRBJ2-2
v_call: TRBV24-1

cdr3_aa: CATSPGTGAGETQYF
j_call: TRBJ2-5
v_call: TRBV24-1

cdr3_aa: CASREGNANTGELFF
j_call: TRBJ2-2
v_call: TRBV7-9

cdr3_aa: CASSQGNIEKLFF
j_call: TRBJ1-4
v_call: TRBV3-1

cdr3_aa: CASTKPRGYFYNEQFF
j_call: TRBJ2-1
v_call: TRBV28

cdr3_aa: CASSKSGGPGNEQFF
j_call: TRBJ2-1
v_call: TRBV3-1

cdr3_aa: CASSLRTGIGSNTGELFF
j_call: TRBJ2-2
v_call: TRBV7-8

cdr3_aa: CASSLRSGGSGEQFF
j_call: TRBJ2-1
v_call: TRBV12-3/TRBV12-4